Following are 10 T cell receptor beta chains from one sample sequenced in a study of quantifying T cell responses using KT2 cells. Study at large: cDNA was made from DNase-treated RNA using alpha and beta constant primers.

The cDNA 3' end received a ligated oligonucleotide with a UMI. The first PCR ran 4 to 5 cycles with an equimolar RC1.1 and RC1.2 beta primer mix. TCRdb independently ran MiXCR on the UMI-ligation and nested PCR reads; one entry per CDR3 protein. The repertoire holds tens of thousands of distinct CDR3 sequences, with approximately 13% as singletons. The sample comprised PBMCs spiked with cells of the T cell clone KT2. The receptors originated from a human donor.

This rearrangement joins TRBV5-1 to TRBJ1-4; 7 bases map to TRBD1. V was pared by 4 bases and J by 7 bases, with 7 bases of the junction left unmatched. The CDR3 consists of 14 residues. Germline CDR1 SGHRS, CDR2 YFSETQ. In DNA, the CDR3 is TGCGCCAGCAGCCCCCAGGGGGGTGGTGAAAAACTGTTTTTT. Amino acid sequence: CASSPQGGGEKLFF.

This chain joins TRBV20-1 and TRBJ2-7, with TRBD2 matching 10 bases. V dropped 0 bases and J dropped 0; count of bases not matched to a gene: 14. The CDR3 runs to 19 residues. The V gene's germline CDR1 is DFQATT and CDR2 SNEGSKA (reference sequence). Here the CDR3 reads CSARDSPGGLAGGSYEQYF. Written as DNA, the CDR3 is TGCAGTGCTAGAGATTCCCCAGGGGGATTAGCGGGAGGCTCCTACGAGCAGTACTTC.

This clonotype was seen more than once but under ten times. V usage is TRBV5-4 and J usage is TRBJ2-1; D is uncertain. Trimming removed 4 bases at V and 3 bases at J, with 14 bases between. The CDR3 is 15 amino acids. The germline V gene has CDR1 SGHNT and CDR2 YYREEE (reference sequence). The CDR3 DNA reads TGTGCCAGCAGCCCACGGCTAGGAGACTACAATGAGCAGTTCTTC. This codes for CASSPRLGDYNEQFF.

The V and J genes are TRBV2 and TRBJ1-1, with D uncertain. CDR1 is SNHLY and CDR2 is FYNNEI in the germline V gene. The CDR3 is 14 residues long. V gave up 4 bases and J gave up 1 base, with 10 bases separating them. The CDR3 here is CASSGPPSNTEAFF. Written as DNA, the CDR3 is TGTGCCAGCAGTGGACCTCCTTCGAACACTGAAGCTTTCTTT.

This clonotype was recorded at least ten times. V and J are TRBV29-1 and TRBJ2-5; TRBD1 is a possible D gene (6 bases). V was shortened by 4 bases and J by 2 bases, with 11 bases between the two germline ends. The CDR3 contains 13 residues. Germline values: CDR1 SQVTM, CDR2 ANQGSEA. The CDR3 is CSVGGGSQETQYF. The CDR3 DNA follows: TGCAGCGTTGGTGGGGGCAGTCAAGAGACCCAGTACTTC.

This clonotype was seen only a few times. The V and J genes are TRBV30 and TRBJ1-6; D is unclear. CDR1 and CDR2 from the germline V gene are GTSNPN and SVGIG (reference sequence). There are 13 residues in the CDR3. V was clipped by 3 bases and J by 10 bases, with 13 bases between them. The DNA of the CDR3 is TGTGCCTGGAGCTATGATGGGCCCTCACCCCTCCACTTT. This codes for CAWSYDGPSPLHF. The complete variable domain, with remaining parts taken from reference TRBV30 and TRBJ1-6, reads SQTIHQWPATLVQPVGSPLSLECTVEGTSNPNLYWYRQAAGRGLQLLFYSVGIGQISSEVPQNLSASRPQDRQFILSSKKLLLSDSGFYLCAWSYDGPSPLHFGNGTRLTVT.

This clonotype was seen many times. The chain uses TRBV10-3 and TRBJ1-2; D is undetermined. Germline CDR1 ENHRY, CDR2 SYGVKD. The CDR3 consists of 14 residues. V lost 5 bases to trimming and J lost 6 bases, with 16 bases between them. Here the CDR3 DNA reads TGTGCCATCAGTATGGGCCCGGGAGAGCATGGCTACACCTTC. Translation: CAISMGPGEHGYTF.

This clonotype came up a few times. The genes are TRBV30 and TRBJ1-6, with a tentative D call TRBD1 (5 bases). The germline V gene encodes CDR1 GTSNPN and CDR2 SVGIG (reference sequence). V was pared by 2 bases and J by 10 bases, with 18 bases between. This CDR3 has 15 residues. The CDR3 reads CAWSLPPDTSSPLHF. In nucleotides, the CDR3 is TGTGCCTGGAGTCTCCCACCGGACACTAGCTCACCCCTCCACTTT.

This clonotype has a count of ten or more. The V and J genes are TRBV6-4 and TRBJ2-1; TRBD1 is a possible D gene (6 bases). The germline V and J ends were trimmed by 4 bases and 7 bases, with 14 bases remaining between them. Germline CDR1 and CDR2: MRHNA and SNTAGT. The CDR3 has 14 residues. The CDR3 loop is CASSGKAGANEQFF. DNA for the CDR3: TGTGCCAGCAGTGGCAAGGCAGGGGCGAATGAGCAGTTCTTC.

This clonotype was detected ten times or more. The V call is TRBV7-9, the J call TRBJ1-1, with D possibly matching TRBD1 (6 bases). Germline V gene sequence: CDR1 SEHNR, CDR2 FQNEAQ (reference sequence). V was shortened by 5 bases and J by 4 bases, with 14 bases between the two germline ends. The CDR3 spans 14 residues. CDR3 loop: CASSPSGAGTEAFF. The CDR3 DNA reads as TGTGCCAGCAGCCCATCAGGGGCCGGCACTGAAGCTTTCTTT.